The present TCR beta chain was sequenced within a study of T-cell memory formation after mild COVID-19. Study summary: TCR clusters mostly belonged to single donors.

A few counts support this clonotype. Its antigen is currently unknown. TCRdb fed the 5' RACE reads into MiXCR, producing one record per CDR3 protein. The sample has approximately 350,000 distinct CDR3 sequences; around 15% are singletons. The CDR3 loop spans 12 amino acids. CDR1 is MDHEN and CDR2 is SYDVKM in the germline V gene. The trim removed 8 bases at V and 4 bases at J, leaving 3 bases unmatched. Whole-study results and caveats: Pre-infection memory contained some responding clones, which suggested that cross-reactive memory had joined.

The chain recombines TRBV28 with TRBJ2-7, with 9 bases that match TRBD2. Sequenced input: PBMCs or a T cell subset sorted from them (not recorded which). The clonotype was recovered from a man aged 18 to 30 who had mild COVID-19 (a few samples of this study predate the infection). Cell type and time point are not known. The CDR3 DNA is TGTGCCAGCGGACTAGCGCTATACGAGCAGTACGTC. Translated: CASGLALYEQYV.